This record concerns one TCR beta chain sequence. It has no known antigen specificity. The sample holds no much larger clone one base away, and base qualities are not on file. No patient had received any treatment before thyroid surgery. Using T-cell receptor beta sequencing, the researchers looked back retrospectively at clinical samples from patients, gathered between about 2012 and 2019. The data stem from a study of metastatic and nonmetastatic thyroid tumors (dated by TCRdb to the early 2020s). With regard to the full study: The researchers compared repertoires between peripheral blood samples and tumor or nodule tissue samples from patients with malignant or benign thyroid disease.

Germline trimming amounts to 0 bases on V and 3 bases on J, with 5 as the count of junction bases outside the gene matches. As encoded in the germline V gene (reference sequence), CDR1 is GTSNPN while CDR2 is SVGIG. CDR3 length: 14 amino acids, cysteine to phenylalanine. Of the read, only the CDR3 DNA is kept; its 42 bases are in frame from base 1. Libraries came from PCR. TCRdb records Illumina HiSeq 4000 as the sequencer. High-throughput sequencing was used to profile the TCR beta-chain CDR3 region of every patient. Per the source publication's procedure: Drawing on CDR3 differences between clinicopathological groups, the researchers built a classifier meant to tell apart patients with distant-metastatic papillary thyroid cancer. To measure repertoire diversity the researchers used the Shannon index, while the Morisita-Horn index served to gauge how similar the tumor and blood repertoires were. TCRdb reanalyzed the raw reads on its own, using fastp at Q25 for trimming and MiXCR for clone calling, and kept in-frame beta chains. Clone size and V and J calls follow TCRdb, not the original study. This sample holds roughly 63,000 clones; 15% to 20% were observed only once. Clones ranked in the top ten supply roughly a tenth of the sample.

Overall study results and their limits: In both blood and tumor samples, TCR beta diversity was reported to be significantly higher in malignant tumors than in benign nodules.

The chain uses TRBV30 and TRBJ2-7; the central 7 bases match TRBD1. This sequence originates from a male donor with papillary thyroid cancer or a benign thyroid nodule (not recorded which). Some clones in this sample may be carry-over from other donors' samples. The sample was blood. The bases read TGTGCCTGGAGTGTAGGGACAGATTTCTACGAGCAGTACTTC. Translated, this gives CAWSVGTDFYEQYF.